The sample holds many counts of the clone carrying this T cell receptor beta chain. Its target is unknown. The CDR3 totals 14 residues. Deletions cut 7 bases from V and 1 base from J, with 13 bases between. CDR1 and CDR2 from the germline V gene are SEHNR and FQNEAQ (reference sequence). This entry comes from a study of Graves' ophthalmopathy and Graves' hyperthyroidism. Study-wide findings and caveats: Most thyroid clonotypes expanded beyond 0.001 frequency were also found in blood.

No progression to ophthalmopathy over 18 months defined stable hyperthyroidism. Excluded were patients with other autoimmune diseases, uncontrolled infections, pregnancy or lactation. The authors amplified TCR beta CDR3 regions, and they did so from RNA transcripts for repertoire sequencing. In the first round, RT-PCR was carried out with HTBI primers, and a multiplex PCR formed the second round. From the multiplex PCR reads, TCRdb called clonotypes with MiXCR, one entry per CDR3 protein. The table shows some 410,000 distinct CDR3 sequences, with around a fifth occurring only once. This sequence originates from a woman between 18 and 30 years old with stable Graves' hyperthyroidism. What was sequenced was peripheral blood. V gene TRBV7-9 combines with J gene TRBJ1-2; D uncertain. CDR3 amino acids: CASTEYQYNYGYTF. DNA of the CDR3: TGTGCCAGCACCGAATACCAGTATAACTATGGCTACACCTTC. Together with reference TRBV7-9 and TRBJ1-2, the CDR3 gives the full variable domain: DTGVSQNPRHKITKRGQNVTFRCDPISEHNRLYWYRQTLGQGPEFLTYFQNEAQLEKSRLLSDRFSAERPKGSFSTLEIQRTEQGDSAMYLCASTEYQYNYGYTFGSGTRLTVV.